These T cell receptor beta chains were read from a single sample in a study of T cells in Graves' hyperthyroidism and ophthalmopathy. TCRdb reprocessed the multiplex PCR reads with MiXCR, giving one entry per CDR3 protein. The sample consists of 450,000 to 700,000 distinct CDR3 sequences, around 42% of them appearing once. The material sequenced was peripheral blood or thyroid tissue (not recorded which). The receptors derive from an adult woman with Graves' disease, either hyperthyroidism or ophthalmopathy (not recorded which). The CDR3 runs from the conserved cysteine through the conserved F or W. The D gene is left open where the match is weak. Clone size is given for some rows only: seen once, a few or many times, or a class if the clone is expanded.

j_call: TRBJ2-5
clone_size: many
v_call: TRBV4-1
d_call: NA
cdr3_aa: CASSPERYQETQYF
cdr3_nt: TGCGCCAGCAGCCCGGAAAGGTACCAAGAGACCCAGTACTTC

j_call: TRBJ2-6
clone_size: many
v_call: TRBV10-1
d_call: NA
cdr3_aa: CASSDRRLVSGANVLTF
cdr3_nt: TGCGCCAGCAGTGACCGACGGCTAGTCTCTGGGGCCAACGTCCTGACTTTC

j_call: TRBJ1-6
clone_size: NA
v_call: TRBV10-3
d_call: NA
cdr3_aa: CAISDLEPGLGNSPLHF
cdr3_nt: TGTGCCATCAGTGATCTTGAACCGGGCCTAGGGAATTCACCCCTCCACTTT

j_call: TRBJ2-6
clone_size: NA
v_call: TRBV7-3
d_call: TRBD2
cdr3_aa: CASSPGAGTSVLSGANVLTF
cdr3_nt: TGTGCCAGCAGTCCAGGGGCGGGGACTAGCGTCCTCTCTGGGGCCAACGTCCTGACTTTC

j_call: TRBJ1-4
clone_size: NA
v_call: TRBV5-1
d_call: TRBD1
cdr3_aa: CASSVGQGATNEKLFF
cdr3_nt: TGCGCCAGCAGCGTGGGACAGGGGGCAACTAATGAAAAACTGTTTTTT

j_call: TRBJ2-7
clone_size: NA
v_call: TRBV10-3
d_call: NA
cdr3_aa: CAISGGEISEQYF
cdr3_nt: TGTGCCATCAGTGGAGGCGAGATCAGCGAGCAGTACTTC

j_call: TRBJ1-5
clone_size: many
v_call: TRBV19
d_call: TRBD1
cdr3_aa: CASSPGTDFYAGNQPQHF
cdr3_nt: TGTGCCAGTAGTCCAGGGACAGACTTCTACGCTGGCAATCAGCCCCAGCATTTT

j_call: TRBJ2-5
clone_size: NA
v_call: TRBV29-1
d_call: NA
cdr3_aa: CSASGNFQGKETQYF
cdr3_nt: TGCAGTGCTAGTGGGAATTTCCAAGGAAAAGAGACCCAGTACTTC

j_call: TRBJ1-1
clone_size: many
v_call: TRBV25-1
d_call: TRBD1
cdr3_aa: CASSEPPGERGRTEAFF
cdr3_nt: TGTGCCAGCAGTGAGCCCCCCGGCGAAAGGGGGCGAACTGAAGCTTTCTTT

j_call: TRBJ1-5
clone_size: many
v_call: TRBV29-1
d_call: NA
cdr3_aa: CSAKQGPNQPQHF
cdr3_nt: TGCAGCGCGAAACAGGGACCCAATCAGCCCCAGCATTTT

j_call: TRBJ1-5
clone_size: many
v_call: TRBV3-1
d_call: NA
cdr3_aa: CASSPSRGQPQHF
cdr3_nt: TGTGCCAGCAGCCCTAGCCGTGGCCAGCCCCAGCATTTT

j_call: TRBJ1-5
clone_size: many
v_call: TRBV6-1
d_call: NA
cdr3_aa: CATLMGTEYQPQHF
cdr3_nt: TGTGCCACCCTCATGGGAACAGAATATCAGCCCCAGCATTTT

j_call: TRBJ2-5
clone_size: NA
v_call: TRBV10-3
d_call: TRBD2
cdr3_aa: CASSESGGGETQYF
cdr3_nt: TGTGCCAGCAGTGAATCCGGGGGAGGGGAGACCCAGTACTTC

j_call: TRBJ1-5
clone_size: NA
v_call: TRBV20-1
d_call: TRBD1
cdr3_aa: CSAPDRGSGSYSNQPQHF
cdr3_nt: TGCAGTGCTCCCGACAGGGGGTCAGGTTCATATAGCAATCAGCCCCAGCATTTT

j_call: TRBJ1-1
clone_size: many
v_call: TRBV9
d_call: NA
cdr3_aa: CASSVGKNTEAFF
cdr3_nt: TGTGCCAGCAGCGTGGGGAAGAACACTGAAGCTTTCTTT

j_call: TRBJ2-7
clone_size: NA
v_call: TRBV7-2
d_call: TRBD1
cdr3_aa: CASSSTPGTGDGEQYF
cdr3_nt: TGTGCCAGCAGCTCAACCCCCGGGACAGGGGATGGCGAGCAGTACTTC

j_call: TRBJ1-4
clone_size: many
v_call: TRBV15
d_call: NA
cdr3_aa: CATSANLNEKLFF
cdr3_nt: TGTGCCACCAGTGCCAACCTTAATGAAAAACTGTTTTTT

j_call: TRBJ1-6
clone_size: many
v_call: TRBV20-1
d_call: NA
cdr3_aa: CSARWGVSYNSPLHF
cdr3_nt: TGCAGTGCTAGGTGGGGGGTCTCCTATAATTCACCCCTCCACTTT

j_call: TRBJ2-2
clone_size: many
v_call: TRBV12-3/TRBV12-4
d_call: TRBD1
cdr3_aa: CASSRRTGGRTGELFF
cdr3_nt: TGTGCCAGCAGCCGACGGACAGGGGGTAGGACCGGGGAGCTGTTTTTT

j_call: TRBJ2-3
clone_size: NA
v_call: TRBV11-2
d_call: NA
cdr3_aa: CASSFRTDTQYF
cdr3_nt: TGTGCCAGCAGCTTTCGTACCGATACGCAGTATTTT

j_call: TRBJ1-5
clone_size: many
v_call: TRBV28
d_call: TRBD1
cdr3_aa: CASSPGTGDTQPQHF
cdr3_nt: TGTGCCAGCAGTCCCGGGACAGGGGACACTCAGCCCCAGCATTTT

j_call: TRBJ1-1
clone_size: few
v_call: TRBV15
d_call: NA
cdr3_aa: CATGPANTEAFF
cdr3_nt: TGTGCCACCGGACCCGCGAACACTGAAGCTTTCTTT

j_call: TRBJ1-3
clone_size: many
v_call: TRBV12-3/TRBV12-4
d_call: NA
cdr3_aa: CASSLSAGNTIYF
cdr3_nt: TGTGCCAGCAGTTTATCCGCCGGAAACACCATATATTTT

j_call: TRBJ1-6
clone_size: once
v_call: TRBV11-2
d_call: NA
cdr3_aa: CASSLDLWTTSPLHF
cdr3_nt: TGTGCCAGCAGTTTAGACCTTTGGACAACTTCACCCCTCCACTTT

j_call: TRBJ1-1
clone_size: few
v_call: TRBV5-1
d_call: NA
cdr3_aa: CASSLDRAGTEAFF
cdr3_nt: TGCGCCAGCAGCTTGGACAGGGCGGGCACTGAAGCTTTCTTT

j_call: TRBJ2-1
clone_size: NA
v_call: TRBV24-1
d_call: NA
cdr3_aa: CATSDSATSYNEQFF
cdr3_nt: TGTGCCACCAGTGATTCCGCCACCTCCTACAATGAGCAGTTCTTC

j_call: TRBJ1-4
clone_size: NA
v_call: TRBV7-9
d_call: NA
cdr3_aa: CASSFLSTNEKLFF
cdr3_nt: TGTGCCAGCAGCTTCTTATCAACTAATGAAAAACTGTTTTTT

j_call: TRBJ1-2
clone_size: NA
v_call: TRBV7-9
d_call: NA
cdr3_aa: CARSLQTGYGYTF
cdr3_nt: TGTGCCAGAAGCTTGCAGACAGGATATGGCTACACCTTC

j_call: TRBJ1-5
clone_size: many
v_call: TRBV6-5
d_call: NA
cdr3_aa: CASRPTAYSNQPQHF
cdr3_nt: TGTGCCAGCAGACCGACAGCCTATAGCAATCAGCCCCAGCATTTT

j_call: TRBJ2-7
clone_size: few
v_call: TRBV10-3
d_call: TRBD1
cdr3_aa: CAIRFTGAFVEQYF
cdr3_nt: TGTGCCATCAGATTTACAGGGGCTTTTGTCGAGCAGTACTTC

j_call: TRBJ2-6
clone_size: many
v_call: TRBV5-1
d_call: NA
cdr3_aa: CASSLDGGANVLTF
cdr3_nt: TGCGCCAGCAGCTTGGACGGTGGGGCCAACGTCCTGACTTTC

j_call: TRBJ2-5
clone_size: few
v_call: TRBV7-2
d_call: NA
cdr3_aa: CASSSNPIDRTQYF
cdr3_nt: TGTGCCAGCAGCTCAAACCCGATTGACAGGACCCAGTACTTC

j_call: TRBJ1-4
clone_size: few
v_call: TRBV28
d_call: NA
cdr3_aa: CAAGNEKLFF
cdr3_nt: TGTGCCGCAGGGAATGAAAAACTGTTTTTT

j_call: TRBJ2-7
clone_size: NA
v_call: TRBV20-1
d_call: NA
cdr3_aa: CSVVGNSEQYF
cdr3_nt: TGCAGCGTTGTTGGGAACTCCGAGCAGTACTTC

j_call: TRBJ2-7
clone_size: NA
v_call: TRBV5-1
d_call: TRBD1
cdr3_aa: CASSLVGTGGNSEQYF
cdr3_nt: TGCGCCAGCAGCTTAGTGGGGACAGGGGGGAACAGCGAGCAGTACTTC

j_call: TRBJ1-5
clone_size: NA
v_call: TRBV7-8
d_call: NA
cdr3_aa: CASSSSGDFGETQHF
cdr3_nt: TGTGCCAGCAGCTCGAGCGGGGATTTTGGAGAGACCCAGCATTTT

j_call: TRBJ2-2
clone_size: many
v_call: TRBV12-3/TRBV12-4
d_call: NA
cdr3_aa: CASSPETGNTGELFF
cdr3_nt: TGTGCCAGCAGTCCCGAGACAGGGAACACCGGGGAGCTGTTTTTT

j_call: TRBJ2-2
clone_size: NA
v_call: TRBV15
d_call: TRBD1
cdr3_aa: CATSRVRRTGALNTGELFF
cdr3_nt: TGTGCCACCAGCAGAGTTCGTCGGACAGGGGCGCTGAACACCGGGGAGCTGTTTTTT

j_call: TRBJ1-1
clone_size: NA
v_call: TRBV25-1
d_call: NA
cdr3_aa: CASSEWWNEAFF
cdr3_nt: TGTGCCAGCAGTGAATGGTGGAATGAAGCTTTCTTT

j_call: TRBJ2-7
clone_size: many
v_call: TRBV7-6
d_call: TRBD1
cdr3_aa: CASSSQSQGQSEQYF
cdr3_nt: TGTGCCAGCAGCTCACAATCACAGGGGCAGAGCGAGCAGTACTTC

j_call: TRBJ1-6
clone_size: NA
v_call: TRBV20-1
d_call: NA
cdr3_aa: CSASNNYNSPLHF
cdr3_nt: TGCAGTGCTAGTAACAACTACAATTCACCCCTCCACTTT

j_call: TRBJ1-5
clone_size: NA
v_call: TRBV28
d_call: TRBD1
cdr3_aa: CASRQTGARNQPQHF
cdr3_nt: TGTGCCAGCAGGCAGACAGGGGCCCGCAATCAGCCCCAGCATTTT

j_call: TRBJ2-7
clone_size: NA
v_call: TRBV11-2
d_call: TRBD2
cdr3_aa: CACSVETPREGLYEQYF
cdr3_nt: TGTGCCTGCAGCGTCGAAACACCCCGGGAGGGCCTTTACGAGCAGTACTTC

j_call: TRBJ1-6
clone_size: NA
v_call: TRBV9
d_call: NA
cdr3_aa: CASSLLSRGGVDSPLHF
cdr3_nt: TGTGCCAGCAGTTTATTAAGCAGAGGGGGAGTAGATTCACCCCTCCACTTT

j_call: TRBJ1-5
clone_size: NA
v_call: TRBV19
d_call: NA
cdr3_aa: CASAPGPNQPQHF
cdr3_nt: TGTGCCAGTGCCCCCGGGCCGAATCAGCCCCAGCATTTT

j_call: TRBJ1-2
clone_size: many
v_call: TRBV2
d_call: TRBD1
cdr3_aa: CASSERGLHYGYTF
cdr3_nt: TGTGCCAGCAGTGAAAGGGGGCTTCACTATGGCTACACCTTC

j_call: TRBJ1-5
clone_size: NA
v_call: TRBV5-1
d_call: NA
cdr3_aa: CASSLDPTGQPQHF
cdr3_nt: TGCGCCAGCAGCTTGGACCCCACAGGTCAGCCCCAGCATTTT

j_call: TRBJ2-7
clone_size: few
v_call: TRBV28
d_call: NA
cdr3_aa: CASSLFAGDEKYF
cdr3_nt: TGTGCCAGCAGTTTATTTGCGGGTGATGAGAAGTACTTC

j_call: TRBJ1-5
clone_size: NA
v_call: TRBV29-1
d_call: NA
cdr3_aa: CSVAELNQPQHF
cdr3_nt: TGCAGCGTCGCTGAGTTAAATCAGCCCCAGCATTTT

j_call: TRBJ2-5
clone_size: NA
v_call: TRBV7-2
d_call: TRBD1
cdr3_aa: CASSHPGTAYETQYF
cdr3_nt: TGTGCCAGCAGCCACCCCGGGACAGCCTACGAGACCCAGTACTTC

j_call: TRBJ1-5
clone_size: many
v_call: TRBV7-2
d_call: NA
cdr3_aa: CASSQGGAFINQPQHF
cdr3_nt: TGTGCCAGCAGCCAGGGAGGGGCCTTCATCAATCAGCCCCAGCATTTT